One sample yielded the 20 T cell receptor beta chains listed below, sequenced in a study of T cells in Graves' hyperthyroidism and ophthalmopathy (dated by TCRdb to the late 2010s). Receptor amplification or capture employed multiplex PCR. TCRdb lists the instrument as Illumina HiSeq 2000. The TCR beta CDR3 regions were amplified from RNA transcripts. The first round of RT-PCR for the TCR CDR3 was performed with the HTBI primer set and the Qiagen OneStep RT-PCR kit. TCRdb's own reprocessing of the public reads used fastp at Q25 and MiXCR and kept productive beta chains. Identical CDR3 proteins give one entry, which carries the most common genes and DNA. The table for this sample lists 600,000 to 650,000 distinct CDR3 sequences; roughly 16% of them were counted only once. The ten largest clones add up to about 3.8% of the sample. The sequencing sample was made of blood. Receptor source: a woman under 40 with Graves' hyperthyroidism.

This clonotype was recorded many times. The V gene is TRBV11-2, the J gene TRBJ2-7; 9 bases align to TRBD1. CDR1 is SGHAT and CDR2 is FQNNGV in the germline V gene. The CDR3 length is 15 residues. With V trimmed by 4 bases and J by 6 bases, 10 bases remained unmatched. The CDR3 here is CASSSNRDRVIEQYF. DNA for the CDR3: TGTGCCAGCAGCTCGAACCGGGACAGGGTGATCGAGCAGTACTTC.

This clonotype was detected ten times or more. J is TRBJ1-5 and V is TRBV27; no definite D call. Trimming stripped 7 bases from V and 7 bases from J, with 14 bases between. Germline V gene sequence: CDR1 MNHEY, CDR2 SMNVEV (reference sequence). The length of the CDR3 is 13 residues. CDR3 loop: CASKGGVWQPQHF. CDR3 bases: TGTGCCAGCAAGGGAGGAGTTTGGCAGCCCCAGCATTTT.

This clonotype occurred a few times. The gene calls are TRBV4-1 and TRBJ2-1, with 10 bases aligning to TRBD2. Germline CDR1 MGHRA, CDR2 YSYEKL. The CDR3 has 15 residues. The J segment lost 9 bases and the V segment lost 5 bases, leaving 10 bases of the junction unmatched. The CDR3 here is CASSFPLAGVSEQFF. The CDR3 region has the DNA TGCGCCAGCAGCTTTCCCCTAGCGGGAGTGAGTGAGCAGTTCTTC.

The rearrangement joins TRBV7-2 to TRBJ2-7, with 10 bases lining up with TRBD2. Losses at the gene ends were 3 bases for V and 7 bases for J; bases not matched to a gene: 15. The CDR3 is made up of 17 amino acids. From germline, CDR1 is SGHTA and CDR2 FQGNSA. CDR3 nucleotide sequence: TGTGCCAGCAGCTTTACTCCCCCGGGACTAGCGCCTCCGGAGCAGTACTTC. It translates to CASSFTPPGLAPPEQYF.

The rearrangement links TRBV12-3 or TRBV12-4 to TRBJ2-3; D uncertain. There are 12 residues in the CDR3. Trimming removed 8 bases from V and 12 bases from J, with 18 bases in between. CDR3 bases: TGTGCCAGCTCCGCGGTCACAGCTACCCAGTATTTT. It is translated as CASSAVTATQYF.

This clonotype was detected ten times or more. The V and J genes are TRBV27 and TRBJ2-1; D not resolved. The CDR3 is 14 residues long. Per the germline V gene, CDR1 is MNHEY and CDR2 is SMNVEV (reference sequence). The V end was cut by 1 base, the J end by 10 bases, with 14 bases between. The CDR3 protein is CASSLYYTGPEQFF. CDR3 bases: TGTGCCAGCAGTTTATACTATACCGGCCCCGAGCAGTTCTTC.

In this sample, this clonotype turned up many times. The chain is built from TRBV7-9 and TRBJ2-1; D perhaps matches TRBD2 (6 bases). The CDR3 covers 14 residues. Germline CDR1 reads SEHNR; CDR2 reads FQNEAQ (reference sequence). V was clipped by 1 base and J by 8 bases, with 12 bases between them. The CDR3 nucleotides are TGTGCCAGCAGCTTAGGGGGACTCACCGATGAGCAGTTCTTC. It yields the protein CASSLGGLTDEQFF.

This chain joins TRBV19 and TRBJ2-5, with a possible D match to TRBD1 (5 bases). Germline assignment: CDR1 LNHDA and CDR2 SQIVND (reference sequence). This CDR3 has 15 amino acids. Trimming took off 2 bases at V and 2 bases at J, with 12 bases between the two ends. DNA of the CDR3: TGTGCCAGTAGTATACCCAGACAGAGTCAAGAGACCCAGTACTTC. Its protein product is CASSIPRQSQETQYF.

Worth noting for this clonotype: This may stem from a read error, because a much larger clone lies one nucleotide away. This CDR3 is CASEEGYRETKYF. Written as DNA, the CDR3 is TGTGCCAGCGAAGAGGGGTATCGGGAGACCAAGTACTTC. This chain links TRBV6-1 with TRBJ2-5; possibly TRBD2 for D (6 bases). This CDR3 is built from 13 residues. Germline assignment: CDR1 MNHNS and CDR2 SASEGT.

This clonotype has a count of ten or more. The rearrangement joins TRBV6-2 or TRBV6-3 to TRBJ1-1, with D unresolved. CDR1 and CDR2 (germline): MNHEY, SVGEGT. CDR3 length: 15 residues. Between the trimmed V and J ends, which lost 5 bases and 3 bases, there was a span of 16 bases. In nucleotides, the CDR3 is TGTGCCAGCAGTCATTCTGACCCAAGCTACACTGAAGCTTTCTTT. Translating gives CASSHSDPSYTEAFF.

In its sample, this clonotype was seen a few times. The chain recombines TRBV7-9 with TRBJ1-4; D unclear. The CDR3 totals 13 residues. The V end lost 7 bases, the J end lost 8 bases, and 14 bases lay between the germline ends. Looked up from germline, CDR1 is SEHNR and CDR2 is FQNEAQ (reference sequence). The CDR3 DNA follows: TGTGCCAGCAATCGGGGTGGAAGCGAAAAACTGTTTTTT. Protein product: CASNRGGSEKLFF.

This clonotype was picked up many times. The chain is built from TRBV12-3 or TRBV12-4 and TRBJ2-5, with 7 bases that match TRBD1. The J segment lost 5 bases and the V segment lost 7 bases, leaving 10 bases of the junction unmatched. The CDR3 sequence is 14 residues long. CDR3 coding DNA: TGTGCCAGCACCGCAGGGGGTCCGTCGGAGACCCAGTACTTC. Amino acid sequence: CASTAGGPSETQYF.

The chain carries TRBV14 and TRBJ2-4; 9 positions agree with TRBD2. Germline loops: CDR1 SGHDN, CDR2 FVKESK. The CDR3 length is 17 residues. Germline trimming cut 1 base from V and 1 base from J; bases unmatched to any gene: 5. As DNA, the CDR3 is TGTGCCAGCAGCCAAGGAACGCTAGCGGGGGCCAAAAACATTCAGTACTTC. Translated, it gives CASSQGTLAGAKNIQYF.

This clonotype has a count of ten or more. The chain couples TRBV30 to TRBJ1-5; D is unclear. Germline values: CDR1 GTSNPN, CDR2 SVGIG (reference sequence). The V and J ends lost 3 bases and 9 bases respectively, with 18 bases between them. This CDR3 contains 14 residues. CDR3 DNA: TGTGCCTGGAGCGTTGGACGGCTCATCGGGCCCCAGCATTTT. This sequence encodes CAWSVGRLIGPQHF.

The chain recombines TRBV15 with TRBJ2-5; D ambiguous. Trimming took 1 base from V and 2 from J, leaving 11 bases between them. CDR1 and CDR2 (germline): LNHNV, YYDKDF (reference sequence). The CDR3 runs 15 residues. CDR3 residues: CATSRGVDGQETQYF. Here the CDR3 DNA reads TGTGCCACCAGCAGAGGAGTGGACGGACAAGAGACCCAGTACTTC.

This clonotype was seen ten or more times. The rearrangement joins TRBV24-1 to TRBJ2-3; D is unresolved. Germline CDR1 is KGHDR and CDR2 is SFDVKD. The CDR3 covers 15 residues. V lost 3 bases and J lost 0, with 9 bases in between. The CDR3 loop is CATSDAAESTDTQYF. CDR3 DNA: TGTGCCACCAGTGATGCGGCGGAGAGCACAGATACGCAGTATTTT.

This clonotype was seen a few times. The chain carries TRBV12-3 or TRBV12-4 and TRBJ2-2, with 13 bases identical to TRBD2. The CDR3 covers 19 residues. After removal of 2 bases from V and 4 bases from J, the junction contained 10 bases not matched to a gene. CDR3 bases: TGTGCCAGCAGTTTACTTGGACTAGCGGGAGCTGATGGCACCGGGGAGCTGTTTTTT. It specifies CASSLLGLAGADGTGELFF.

This clonotype was found many times. This chain connects TRBV28 to TRBJ2-1, with TRBD2 matching 8 bases. The V and J ends lost 6 bases and 5 bases, in that order; junction bases with no gene match: 9. CDR3 size: 15 residues. Germline-derived CDR1 and CDR2 are MDHEN and SYDVKM. CDR3 in amino acids: CASSRSGTANNEQFF. The CDR3 DNA is TGTGCCAGCAGCCGTAGCGGGACGGCTAACAATGAGCAGTTCTTC.

The table lists this clonotype with many counts. The rearrangement joins TRBV7-3 to TRBJ2-3, with unresolved D. CDR3 length equals 15 residues. CDR1 and CDR2 from the germline V gene are SGHTA and FQGTGA. V gave up 2 bases and J gave up 4 bases, with 13 bases separating them. The CDR3 loop reads CASSLRSGDADTQYF. The CDR3 DNA reads as TGTGCCAGCAGCTTACGATCTGGGGATGCAGATACGCAGTATTTT.

This chain links TRBV6-1 with TRBJ1-6; 11 bases fit TRBD1. The ends lost 6 bases at V and 6 bases at J; junction bases unmatched: 1. The CDR3 is made up of 14 amino acids. Germline V gene sequence: CDR1 MNHNS, CDR2 SASEGT. DNA of the CDR3: TGTGCCAGCAGGGACAGGGGGCCTAATTCACCCCTCCACTTT. Translation: CASRDRGPNSPLHF.